This T cell receptor beta chain was retrieved from a study of blood T cell repertoires in COVID-19. Authors' data handling: Reference gene primer amplification yielded estimated nucleated cell counts. This table comes from immunoSEQ multiplex PCR, and its TCRdb copy is limited to in-frame clones, with some not included. The V and J calls and clone size come from that table; D and trimming were worked out from the DNA. The sample shows 360,000 or so clones, 85% to 90% of them seen only once. The germline gives CDR1 MNHEY, CDR2 SVGAGI. The V segment lost 6 bases and the J segment 1 base; nucleotides outside the gene matches: 5. The CDR3 contains 14 residues. Participants were aged roughly 18 to 89 years, lived in under 25 US areas, and enrolled virtually. A COVID-19 case was met by exposed participants within 2 weeks before study entry.

Sequencing was carried out using PBMCs or T cells enriched from blood (not recorded which). The clonotype was recovered from a woman in her twenties or thirties who had been exposed to COVID-19. The rearrangement links TRBV6-5 to TRBJ1-1, with 7 nucleotides matching TRBD1. The CDR3: CASSARDRNTEAFF. CDR3 bases: TGTGCCAGCAGCGCGCGGGACAGGAACACTGAAGCTTTCTTT.